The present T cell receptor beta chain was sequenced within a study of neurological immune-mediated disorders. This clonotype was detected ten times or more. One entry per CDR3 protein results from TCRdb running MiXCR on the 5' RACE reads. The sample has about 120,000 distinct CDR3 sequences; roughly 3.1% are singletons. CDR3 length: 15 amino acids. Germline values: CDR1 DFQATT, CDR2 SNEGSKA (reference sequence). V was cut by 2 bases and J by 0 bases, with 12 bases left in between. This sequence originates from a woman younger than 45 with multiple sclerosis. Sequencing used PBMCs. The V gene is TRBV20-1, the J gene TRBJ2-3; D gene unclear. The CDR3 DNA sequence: TGCAGTGCTAGATTGAAAAGATCTAGCACAGATACGCAGTATTTT. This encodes CSARLKRSSTDTQYF.